A single sample gave rise to the 25 T cell receptor beta chains below, sequenced in a study of cytomegalovirus exposure and HLA in healthy donors. 60 Vbeta and 13 Jbeta primers were used in PCR. Produced via immunoSEQ multiplex PCR; TCRdb's table is partial and in-frame only. Among fewer than 150,000 clones, roughly 80% were seen once, and the ten largest hold about 1.2%. The material sequenced was PBMCs. The receptors stem from a female donor in good health and CMV-seronegative.

Concerning this clone: At one boundary the junction diverges from the germline segment, which might be a read error. The genes are TRBV7-7 and TRBJ2-5, with D possibly TRBD2 on 5 matching bases. The CDR3 loop spans 14 amino acids. Germline CDR1 reads SSHAT; CDR2 reads FNYEAQ (reference sequence). CDR3 in DNA: TGTGCTAGCAGCCCCCGAGGGCGAATGGAGGCCCAGTACTTC. It encodes CASSPRGRMEAQYF.

The V gene is TRBV15, the J gene TRBJ2-7; TRBD1 matches 7 bases. The germline V gene has CDR1 LNHNV and CDR2 YYDKDF (reference sequence). This CDR3 is 15 amino acids long. The J segment lost 3 bases and the V segment lost 5 bases, leaving 10 bases of the junction unmatched. This CDR3 reads CATSGRVQGNYEQYF. The CDR3 bases are TGTGCCACCAGCGGAAGGGTACAGGGGAACTACGAGCAGTACTTC. Drawing the rest from reference TRBV15 and TRBJ2-7, the complete variable domain is DAMVIQNPRYQVTQFGKPVTLSCSQTLNHNVMYWYQQKSSQAPKLLFHYYDKDFNNEADTPDNFQSRRPNTSFCFLDIRSPGLGDTAMYLCATSGRVQGNYEQYFGPGTRLTVT.

In DNA form, the CDR3 reads TGTGCCAGCATCTCGGACAGGGTGGGCACCGGGGAGCTGTTTTTT. The encoded protein is CASISDRVGTGELFF. This chain joins TRBV2 and TRBJ2-2, with 8 bases lining up with TRBD1. Germline V gene lookup returns CDR1 SNHLY and CDR2 FYNNEI. V trimming: 7 bases; J trimming: 4 bases; junction bases outside the gene matches: 8. The CDR3 loop spans 15 amino acids.

The rearrangement joins TRBV9 to TRBJ1-3, with D unclear. Germline CDR1 reads SGDLS; CDR2 reads YYNGEE. Trimming pared 3 bases from V and 0 bases from J, leaving 16 bases between. CDR3 length: 17 amino acids. This CDR3 is CASSAEVAEPSGNTIYF. The CDR3 DNA reads as TGTGCCAGCAGCGCAGAGGTGGCTGAACCCTCTGGAAACACCATATATTTT.

The chain joins TRBV5-1 to TRBJ1-2; D might be TRBD1 (5 bases). The ends were cut back, 4 bases at V and 2 bases at J, with 15 bases in the middle. Germline V lookup: CDR1 SGHRS, CDR2 YFSETQ. The CDR3 loop spans 15 amino acids. Written as DNA, the CDR3 is TGCGCCAGCAGCCGTGGGAGGGGCGAGAACTATGGCTACACCTTC. Its translation is CASSRGRGENYGYTF.

The V call is TRBV7-9, the J call TRBJ2-1; 12 nucleotides align to TRBD1. The CDR3 totals 15 residues. V was pared by 5 bases and J by 9 bases, with 8 bases of the junction left unmatched. Looked up from germline, CDR1 is SEHNR and CDR2 is FQNEAQ (reference sequence). The CDR3 DNA is TGTGCCAGCAGCGCCCCCGGGACAGGGGGCAGTGAGCAGTTCTTC. This gives the protein CASSAPGTGGSEQFF.

The chain uses TRBV6-5 and TRBJ2-2; 7 bases match TRBD1. Germline lookup yields CDR1 MNHEY and CDR2 SVGAGI. The CDR3 has 15 amino acids. The V and J ends lost 6 bases and 0 bases, in that order; junction bases with no gene match: 4. CDR3 nucleotide sequence: TGTGCCAGCAGCCCGACAGGGTCGAACACCGGGGAGCTGTTTTTT. This translates into CASSPTGSNTGELFF.

This clone has just a few counts. This sequence joins TRBV4-1 and TRBJ2-1, with 11 bases that match TRBD2. The CDR3 loop spans 16 amino acids. Germline CDR1 is MGHRA and CDR2 is YSYEKL. J lost 9 bases, V lost 0 bases, and 7 bases had no gene match. Here the CDR3 reads CASSQDSLAGGGEQFF. Here the CDR3 DNA reads TGCGCCAGCAGCCAAGATTCCCTAGCGGGAGGTGGTGAGCAGTTCTTC.

This clone appeared a single time. The chain links TRBV29-1 to TRBJ2-1; D is unclear. Trimming took 4 bases from V and 6 from J, leaving 13 bases between them. The CDR3 runs 13 residues. Germline CDR1 SQVTM, CDR2 ANQGSEA. The CDR3 bases are TGCAGCGTTGGAATAGCTCTAGTCAATGAGCAGTTCTTC. Its translation: CSVGIALVNEQFF.

This clone was seen more than once but under ten times. CDR3 sequence: CASRPPTGGQTEAFF. CDR3 bases: TGTGCCAGCAGACCTCCTACAGGGGGTCAGACTGAAGCTTTCTTT. The rearrangement joins TRBV7-9 to TRBJ1-1, with 8 nucleotides matching TRBD1. Germline V lookup: CDR1 SEHNR, CDR2 FQNEAQ (reference sequence). J lost 5 bases, V lost 6 bases, and 11 bases had no gene match. CDR3 length equals 15 residues.

This sequence joins TRBV9 and TRBJ1-1; D perhaps matches TRBD1 (6 bases). The CDR3 runs to 14 residues. The V gene lost 2 bases and the J gene lost 11 bases, with 19 bases spanning the gap. Germline V gene sequence: CDR1 SGDLS, CDR2 YYNGEE. The CDR3 sequence: CASSVTQGPYDAFF. CDR3 DNA: TGTGCCAGCAGCGTTACACAGGGCCCCTATGATGCTTTCTTT.

The rearrangement joins TRBV28 to TRBJ2-1; 7 nucleotides match TRBD2. The trim removed 6 bases at V and 10 bases at J, leaving 15 bases unmatched. The length of the CDR3 is 15 residues. The germline CDR1 and CDR2 sequences are MDHEN and SYDVKM. In nucleotides, the CDR3 is TGTGCCAGCAGCCGCACCGGGACTACGGGCCCGGAGCAGTTCTTC. Amino acid sequence: CASSRTGTTGPEQFF.

CDR3 sequence reads: CSVEVSGRRNEQFF. Written as DNA, the CDR3 is TGCAGCGTTGAAGTGAGCGGGAGGAGGAATGAGCAGTTCTTC. This chain uses TRBV29-1 with TRBJ2-1, with 9 bases matching TRBD2. CDR1 SQVTM and CDR2 ANQGSEA come from the germline V gene. J was trimmed by 7 bases and V by 1 base; bases with no gene match: 5. This CDR3 comprises 14 residues.

This chain links TRBV4-1 with TRBJ1-4; 9 positions match TRBD1. V shed 0 bases, J shed 8 bases, and the junction held 4 bases outside the gene matches. This CDR3 contains 15 residues. Per the germline V gene, CDR1 is MGHRA and CDR2 is YSYEKL. In DNA, the CDR3 is TGCGCCAGCAGCCAAGAACAGGGGGCTTGGGAAAAACTGTTTTTT. Amino acid sequence: CASSQEQGAWEKLFF.

The chain couples TRBV5-1 to TRBJ2-7, with TRBD2 as a possible D gene (6 bases). Trimming removed 0 bases at V and 5 bases at J, with 18 bases between. Germline V gene sequence: CDR1 SGHRS, CDR2 YFSETQ. The CDR3 extends over 16 amino acids. DNA of the CDR3: TGCGCCAGCAGCTTGGTACGAACGGGGAGGACGGACGAGCAGTACTTC. It codes for CASSLVRTGRTDEQYF.

On this clone itself: At one end, the junction sequence differs from germline, possibly due to a read error. The chain employs TRBV28 and TRBJ2-7, with 7 positions matching TRBD1. CDR3 length: 12 amino acids. Germline V CDR1 and CDR2: MDHEN, SYDVKM. This CDR3 is CVSSKDRYEQYF. DNA of the CDR3: TGTGTCAGCAGTAAGGACAGGTACGAGCAGTACTTC.

This chain connects TRBV19 to TRBJ1-3, with D tentatively TRBD1 (6 bases). Trimming shortened V by 4 bases and J by 0 bases, and 10 bases separated the two germline ends. Germline loops: CDR1 LNHDA, CDR2 SQIVND (reference sequence). The CDR3 sequence is 15 residues long. In DNA form, the CDR3 reads TGTGCCAGTAGTACGGACAGAGGCTCTGGAAACACCATATATTTT. This translates into CASSTDRGSGNTIYF.

This chain uses TRBV6-4 with TRBJ2-1; TRBD2 matches 7 bases. Losses at the gene ends were 0 bases for V and 2 bases for J; bases not matched to a gene: 7. The CDR3 loop spans 17 amino acids. Per germline, CDR1 MRHNA and CDR2 SNTAGT. The chain's CDR3 is CASSDSKREDTYNEQFF. As DNA, the CDR3 is TGTGCCAGCAGTGACTCGAAACGGGAGGACACCTACAATGAGCAGTTCTTC.

This clone has just one count. The chain has TRBV28 and TRBJ2-3; 9 bases are a match to TRBD2. The CDR3 totals 17 residues. Trimming cost V 5 bases and J 2 bases; bases outside gene matches: 11. From germline, CDR1 is MDHEN and CDR2 SYDVKM. CDR3 bases: TGTGCCAGCAGTATAATAAGAGCGGGAGGACTCACAGATACGCAGTATTTT. As protein: CASSIIRAGGLTDTQYF.

With respect to this clone: The same CDR3 is also encoded by other DNA sequences in this sample. The chain joins TRBV6-1 to TRBJ2-7, with D possibly matching TRBD1 (7 bases). The CDR3 spans 14 residues. V was cut by 6 bases and J by 3 bases, with 15 bases left in between. Germline V gives CDR1 MNHNS, CDR2 SASEGT. The CDR3 is CASSVGGGVYEQYF. The CDR3 nucleotides read TGTGCCAGCAGCGTCGGAGGGGGCGTCTACGAGCAGTACTTC.

CDR3 in amino acids: CASRKGDIQETQYF. Here the CDR3 DNA reads TGTGCCAGCAGAAAGGGGGACATCCAAGAGACCCAGTACTTC. The rearrangement uses TRBV2 and TRBJ2-5, with D maybe TRBD1 (6 bases). The germline CDR1 and CDR2 sequences are SNHLY and FYNNEI. This CDR3 contains 14 residues. V was pared by 6 bases and J by 1 base, with 12 bases between.

V gene TRBV14 combines with J gene TRBJ2-5, with 9 bases matching TRBD1. The V gene end was trimmed by 4 bases and the J gene end by 4 bases; junction bases not matched to a gene: 13. Germline V lookup: CDR1 SGHDN, CDR2 FVKESK. The CDR3 is 17 amino acids. CDR3 loop: CASSPFEDRGFAETQYF. The CDR3, as DNA: TGTGCCAGCAGCCCATTTGAGGACAGGGGTTTTGCAGAGACCCAGTACTTC.

This chain uses TRBV5-1 with TRBJ2-1, with TRBD1 as a possible D gene (5 bases). CDR3 length equals 13 residues. The germline V gene encodes CDR1 SGHRS and CDR2 YFSETQ. The V gene lost 4 bases and the J gene lost 11 bases, with 16 bases spanning the gap. The CDR3 spells CASSPTVDLQQFF. CDR3 nucleotides: TGCGCCAGCAGCCCGACAGTGGATCTCCAGCAGTTCTTC. Variable domain in full (rest from reference TRBV5-1 and TRBJ2-1): KAGVTQTPRYLIKTRGQQVTLSCSPISGHRSVSWYQQTPGQGLQFLFEYFSETQRNKGNFPGRFSGRQFSNSRSEMNVSTLELGDSALYLCASSPTVDLQQFFGPGTRLTVL.

The V gene is TRBV13, the J gene TRBJ1-1; 11 nucleotides align to TRBD1. The junction had 12 bases not matched to a gene; V was cut back by 5 bases and J by 4 bases. The germline CDR1 and CDR2 sequences are PRHDT and FYEKMQ (reference sequence). The CDR3 consists of 17 residues. CDR3 residues: CASSTRTGGVSGTEAFF. The CDR3, as DNA: TGTGCCAGCAGCACGAGGACAGGGGGCGTTTCGGGCACTGAAGCTTTCTTT.

The V gene is TRBV11-2, the J gene TRBJ2-2; 9 nucleotides match TRBD1. The CDR3 is made up of 16 amino acids. Germline CDR1 SGHAT, CDR2 FQNNGV. Germline trimming cut 5 bases from V and 5 bases from J; bases unmatched to any gene: 9. This CDR3 reads CASSLIGTGRTGELFF. The DNA of the CDR3 is TGTGCCAGCAGCCTGATTGGGACAGGGAGGACCGGGGAGCTGTTTTTT.